The 26 T cell receptor beta chains below all came from one sample that was sequenced in a study of beta chain bispecific antibodies for T cell cancers. Study findings and constraints: In these mixed samples, most targeted TRBV reads derived from the leukemia cell line.

Blood mononuclear cells were expanded for roughly 3 days using either OKT3 anti-CD3 antibody or CD3/CD28 beads. No antigen has been assigned to these receptors. TCRdb re-called the 5' RACE reads with MiXCR, one entry per CDR3 protein. The sample holds some 9,000 distinct CDR3 sequences, roughly 2.4% seen once. Sequenced material: T cells from a healthy donor cultured with Jurkat leukemia cells, taken from a culture containing an anti-CD19 bispecific antibody. These receptors all stem from a human donor in good health. Some clones in this sample may be carry-over from other donors' samples.

This clonotype has ten or more counts. This chain uses TRBV2 with TRBJ2-1, with 8 nucleotides matching TRBD1. J was trimmed by 0 bases and V by 11 bases; bases with no gene match: 6. Germline V gene sequence: CDR1 SNHLY, CDR2 FYNNEI. The CDR3 covers 14 residues. CDR3 sequence (DNA): TGTGCCGGGAAGACAGGGGACTCCTACAATGAGCAGTTCTTC. It encodes CAGKTGDSYNEQFF.

This clonotype was seen at least ten times. The V call is TRBV24-1, the J call TRBJ2-1, with D possibly matching TRBD2 (6 bases). Germline values: CDR1 KGHDR, CDR2 SFDVKD. The CDR3 is 15 amino acids. V dropped 6 bases and J dropped 0 bases, with 11 bases sitting between them. The CDR3 nucleotides are TGTGCCACCAGTATCTCCGGGGGCTCCTACAATGAGCAGTTCTTC. Amino acid sequence: CATSISGGSYNEQFF.

This clonotype was recorded at least ten times. The genes are TRBV10-3 and TRBJ1-2; no definite D call. The V and J ends lost 1 base and 0 bases respectively, with 12 bases between them. Germline V gene sequence: CDR1 ENHRY, CDR2 SYGVKD. CDR3 length: 16 amino acids. CDR3 sequence (DNA): TGTGCCATCAGTGAGTGGCCGGCCGGACCTAACTATGGCTACACCTTC. Translating gives CAISEWPAGPNYGYTF.

This clonotype was seen ten or more times. The chain carries TRBV11-2 and TRBJ1-4, with D possibly matching TRBD1 (5 bases). The CDR3 has 16 residues. Germline CDR1 is SGHAT and CDR2 is FQNNGV. V was trimmed by 5 bases and J by 6 bases, leaving 19 bases between them. The CDR3 loop is CASSHPGGGGDEKLFF. The CDR3 DNA reads TGTGCCAGCAGCCATCCGGGGGGGGGTGGAGATGAAAAACTGTTTTTT.

This clonotype was recorded at least ten times. V is TRBV5-1 and J is TRBJ1-5; 9 bases align to TRBD1. Germline V gives CDR1 SGHRS, CDR2 YFSETQ. Trimming removed 4 bases from V and 4 bases from J; junction bases left unmatched: 6. There are 15 residues in the CDR3. CDR3: CASSRTGVRNQPQHF. The CDR3, as DNA: TGCGCCAGCAGCCGGACAGGGGTTAGGAATCAGCCCCAGCATTTT.

This clonotype was seen repeatedly, ten times or more. The CDR3 protein is CASSLYLSDTQYF. The CDR3 DNA follows: TGTGCCAGCAGCTTATATCTCTCAGATACGCAGTATTTT. V is TRBV11-2 and J is TRBJ2-3; D remains ambiguous. Trimming cost V 2 bases and J 4 bases, with 7 bases left between them. This CDR3 is 13 amino acids long. Germline loops: CDR1 SGHAT, CDR2 FQNNGV.

This clonotype was picked up many times. The rearrangement links TRBV5-5 to TRBJ2-5; D gene ambiguous. CDR1 and CDR2 from the germline V gene are SGHKS and YYEKEE (reference sequence). This CDR3 is built from 14 residues. Trimming removed 0 bases at V and 3 bases at J, with 9 bases between. CDR3 amino acids: CASSLGENEETQYF. In DNA form, the CDR3 reads TGTGCCAGCAGCTTGGGTGAGAATGAAGAGACCCAGTACTTC.

This clonotype was observed at least ten times. The chain employs TRBV7-9 and TRBJ2-2; D possibly uses TRBD1 or TRBD2 (5 bases each). The CDR3 runs 16 residues. V shed 2 bases and J shed 0 bases, with 10 bases lying between them. CDR1 and CDR2 from the germline V gene are SEHNR and FQNEAQ (reference sequence). The CDR3 DNA reads TGTGCCAGCAGCTTAAGGGACCCAACGAACACCGGGGAGCTGTTTTTT. It translates to CASSLRDPTNTGELFF.

This clonotype was seen many times. This rearrangement joins TRBV7-9 to TRBJ2-7, with a tentative D call TRBD1 (5 bases). Germline V gene sequence: CDR1 SEHNR, CDR2 FQNEAQ (reference sequence). Trimming left V 2 bases short and J 1 base short, with 9 bases between. This CDR3 is built from 14 residues. As DNA, the CDR3 is TGTGCCAGCAGCTTATTGCAGGGTTCCTACGAGCAGTACTTC. Its protein is CASSLLQGSYEQYF.

This clonotype has at least ten counts. The V call is TRBV5-1, the J call TRBJ2-7, with TRBD1 as a possible D gene (6 bases). This CDR3 contains 11 residues. Germline V gene lookup returns CDR1 SGHRS and CDR2 YFSETQ. The germline V and J ends were trimmed by 1 base and 13 bases, with 12 bases remaining between them. The CDR3 nucleotides read TGCGCCAGCAGCTTGAGGGGGTTTTTCTACTTC. Translated: CASSLRGFFYF.

At least ten counts were recorded for this clonotype. V and J are TRBV20-1 and TRBJ2-3; D remains unclear. In germline, CDR1 is DFQATT, CDR2 SNEGSKA (reference sequence). The CDR3 contains 16 residues. Trimming pared 0 bases from V and 0 bases from J, leaving 13 bases between. CDR3 coding DNA: TGCAGTGCTAGAGATTCGGCCAGAGAAAGCACAGATACGCAGTATTTT. Translated: CSARDSARESTDTQYF.

This clonotype was observed a few times. The rearrangement links TRBV18 to TRBJ1-4; the match to TRBD1 covers 9 bases. Germline-derived CDR1 and CDR2 are KGHSH and LQKENI. CDR3 length: 15 residues. V shed 4 bases, J shed 5 bases, and the junction held 5 bases outside the gene matches. CDR3 protein: CASSQGQGPNEKLFF. The CDR3 DNA follows: TGTGCCAGCTCACAGGGACAGGGACCCAATGAAAAACTGTTTTTT.

This clonotype has a count of ten or more. The rearrangement joins TRBV7-8 to TRBJ1-5; 8 positions agree with TRBD1. CDR1 and CDR2 from the germline V gene are SGHVS and FQNEAQ. The CDR3 is 16 residues long. V lost 4 bases to trimming and J lost 4 bases; unmatched junction nucleotides: 9. This chain's CDR3 is CASSSVPDRGNQPQHF. For the CDR3, the DNA is TGTGCCAGCAGCTCAGTTCCCGACAGGGGTAATCAGCCCCAGCATTTT.

This chain links TRBV7-9 with TRBJ2-5, with D uncertain. The CDR3 loop spans 12 amino acids. Trimming removed 5 bases at V and 0 bases at J, with 4 bases between. From germline, CDR1 is SEHNR and CDR2 FQNEAQ (reference sequence). The CDR3: CASSPYQETQYF. CDR3 nucleotide sequence: TGTGCCAGCAGCCCCTACCAAGAGACCCAGTACTTC.

The table lists this clonotype with many counts. The rearrangement joins TRBV25-1 to TRBJ2-5; D gene ambiguous. The germline gives CDR1 MGHDK, CDR2 SYGVNS. CDR3 length: 16 residues. The germline V and J ends were trimmed by 2 bases and 1 base, with 14 bases remaining between them. The CDR3 region is CASSEGNKQSQETQYF. As DNA, the CDR3 is TGTGCCAGCAGTGAAGGGAACAAGCAAAGCCAAGAGACCCAGTACTTC.

Ten or more counts support this clonotype. The rearrangement uses TRBV6-5 and TRBJ2-1; 8 nucleotides agree with TRBD1. CDR1 and CDR2 (germline): MNHEY, SVGAGI. V gave up 8 bases and J gave up 4 bases; unmatched junction bases: 4. The CDR3 sequence is 13 residues long. The CDR3 DNA sequence: TGTGCCAGCGGCAGGGGGCCATACAATGAGCAGTTCTTC. It specifies CASGRGPYNEQFF.

The rearrangement joins TRBV6-1 to TRBJ2-3, with a possible D match to TRBD1 (6 bases). This CDR3 spans 16 amino acids. Germline V gene lookup returns CDR1 MNHNS and CDR2 SASEGT. The V gene lost 8 bases and the J gene lost 3 bases, with 21 bases spanning the gap. CDR3 region: CASRLWHQGSTDTQYF. In DNA form, the CDR3 reads TGTGCCAGCCGGTTGTGGCACCAGGGGAGTACAGATACGCAGTATTTT.

This clonotype was found many times. The V call is TRBV10-3, the J call TRBJ2-7; D is perhaps TRBD1 (8 bases). Trimming shortened V by 8 bases and J by 5 bases, and 16 bases separated the two germline ends. The CDR3 loop spans 13 amino acids. Looked up from germline, CDR1 is ENHRY and CDR2 is SYGVKD. The CDR3 reads CAIGHRGGDEQYF. CDR3 nucleotides: TGTGCCATCGGGCACAGGGGGGGCGACGAGCAGTACTTC.

This clonotype was detected ten times or more. J is TRBJ2-1 and V is TRBV10-1, with 13 bases identical to TRBD2. Per the germline V gene, CDR1 is WNHNN and CDR2 is SYGVQD (reference sequence). V dropped 3 bases and J dropped 9; count of bases not matched to a gene: 2. The CDR3 is 14 amino acids. The CDR3 region is CASSEGLAGVEQFF. As DNA, the CDR3 is TGCGCCAGCAGTGAAGGACTAGCGGGGGTTGAGCAGTTCTTC.

Ten or more counts support this clonotype. The genes are TRBV28 and TRBJ2-7; 7 positions match TRBD1. Unmatched junction bases numbered 13, after V lost 6 bases and J lost 5 bases. The length of the CDR3 is 15 residues. Germline-derived CDR1 and CDR2 are MDHEN and SYDVKM. DNA of the CDR3: TGTGCCAGCAGCCCCGACAGGGAACATATCGACGAGCAGTACTTC. This codes for CASSPDREHIDEQYF.

There are a few counts of this clonotype. This chain links TRBV7-9 with TRBJ1-5; D possibly corresponds to TRBD1 (5 bases). The CDR3 covers 18 residues. CDR1 is SEHNR, CDR2 FQNEAQ, per germline (reference sequence). The V end was cut by 5 bases, the J end by 0 bases, with 20 bases between. CDR3 protein: CASSHPMATGDSNQPQHF. The CDR3 DNA sequence: TGTGCCAGCAGCCACCCTATGGCTACGGGGGATAGCAATCAGCCCCAGCATTTT.

This clonotype has a count of ten or more. The chain recombines TRBV7-9 with TRBJ1-2; tentatively, D is TRBD1 (6 bases). Looked up from germline, CDR1 is SEHNR and CDR2 is FQNEAQ (reference sequence). The CDR3 totals 16 residues. Trimming pared 2 bases from V and 4 bases from J, leaving 17 bases between. The CDR3 sequence: CASSLRSSGGVYGYTF. Here the CDR3 DNA reads TGTGCCAGCAGCTTACGGTCATCGGGGGGCGTCTATGGCTACACCTTC.

This clonotype was picked up many times. This sequence joins TRBV10-1 and TRBJ2-3; D not resolved. CDR1 WNHNN and CDR2 SYGVQD come from the germline V gene (reference sequence). The CDR3 spans 15 residues. The ends were cut back, 4 bases at V and 2 bases at J, with 13 bases in the middle. CDR3 sequence (DNA): TGCGCCAGCAGTGGTGGCGGACGATCCACAGATACGCAGTATTTT. This sequence encodes CASSGGGRSTDTQYF.

This clonotype has a count of ten or more. The genes are TRBV27 and TRBJ2-7; TRBD1 matches at 7 bases. Looked up from germline, CDR1 is MNHEY and CDR2 is SMNVEV (reference sequence). CDR3 length: 13 residues. V lost 3 bases to trimming and J lost 5 bases; unmatched junction nucleotides: 4. The CDR3 is CASSFAGGHEQYF. The CDR3 region has the DNA TGTGCCAGCAGTTTCGCAGGGGGTCACGAGCAGTACTTC.

This clonotype was seen many times. This chain uses TRBV19 with TRBJ2-3, with D perhaps matching TRBD1 (5 bases). In germline, CDR1 is LNHDA, CDR2 SQIVND (reference sequence). The V end was cut by 5 bases, the J end by 3 bases, with 12 bases between. The CDR3 contains 14 residues. The CDR3 bases are TGTGCCAGTAGTTTACAGGTTACAACAGATACGCAGTATTTT. Encoded protein: CASSLQVTTDTQYF.

This chain uses TRBV6-1 with TRBJ2-3; D is unresolved. This CDR3 has 14 residues. Germline CDR1 is MNHNS and CDR2 is SASEGT. V gave up 7 bases and J gave up 0 bases, with 11 bases separating them. CDR3 nucleotides: TGTGCCAGCACACACCCCGCTAGCACAGATACGCAGTATTTT. Its translation is CASTHPASTDTQYF.